This T cell receptor (beta chain) was captured in a study of blood T cells in healthy people across ages. A word on this clonotype: Its antigen is unknown.

Overall study results and limits: Diversity estimates from one million T cells were considered underestimates. More naive CD4+ cells and higher diversity were found in long-lived than in aged donors.

The germline V gene has CDR1 MNHNY and CDR2 SVGAGI (reference sequence). The CDR3 is 14 residues long. Deletions cut 5 bases from V and 1 base from J, with 11 bases between. Through a sample-barcoded 5' primer and a J-beta primer mix, a second PCR was run for roughly 6 to 12 cycles. Via MiXCR, TCRdb re-called the 5' RACE reads, giving one row per CDR3 protein. The sample comprises roughly 730,000 distinct CDR3 sequences, 45% to 70% of which are singletons, and more than 25% rests with the top ten. The J gene is TRBJ2-5, the V gene TRBV6-6; the D is unclear. The origin of this receptor is a man aged 40-49 years in good health. The sample comprised blood. The CDR3 spells CASSTYARQETQYF. CDR3 sequence (DNA): TGTGCCAGCAGTACCTACGCTCGCCAAGAGACCCAGTACTTC.